This T cell receptor beta chain was sequenced in a study of T cell responses to AZD1222 COVID-19 vaccine. Study-level points and caveats: Sampling captured repertoires only after the peak T cell response. Clonal diversity was possibly underestimated; the donors were predominantly white British and more often female. Vaccine-associated CD4 TCRs spanned spike, dominant at 160-218 and 743-854.

Per the germline V gene, CDR1 is SQVTM and CDR2 is ANQGSEA. This CDR3 region has 13 residues. With 6 bases clipped from V and 0 bases from J, the junction kept 1 base outside the gene matches. TCRdb's copy holds only in-frame clones and misses some; the assay was immunoSEQ multiplex PCR. Of about 130,000 clones in the sample, about 87% were seen once. Comment on this clone: The antigen is undetermined.

V gene TRBV29-1 combines with J gene TRBJ1-3, with TRBD1 matching over 8 bases. Sequenced here: peripheral blood, sampled on day 0 of AZD1222 vaccination. The receptor was isolated from an adult in good health. The CDR3 reads CSVGQGSGNTIYF. For the CDR3, the DNA is TGCAGCGTCGGACAGGGCTCTGGAAACACCATATATTTT. The full variable domain, with the rest looked up from reference TRBV29-1 and TRBJ1-3, is SAVISQKPSRDICQRGTSLTIQCQVDSQVTMMFWYRQQPGQSLTLIATANQGSEATYESGFVIDKFPISRPNLTFSTLTVSNMSPEDSSIYLCSVGQGSGNTIYFGEGSWLTVV.